This entry lists 28 T cell receptor beta chains sequenced from one sample in a study of shared clonotypes between healthy human individuals. Here immunoSEQ multiplex PCR was the method, and the copy in TCRdb shows in-frame clones only, minus some. The sample shows about 600,000 clones, 98% of them seen only once. Naive CD8 populations comprised CD45RO-negative cells positively selected for CCR7, excluding terminally differentiated effector memory CD45RA+ cells. Sequencing was performed on naive CD8+ T cells sorted from blood. The source of these receptors is a young man in good health.

This sequence joins TRBV5-1 and TRBJ2-3; D is perhaps TRBD2 (5 bases). Germline V gives CDR1 SGHRS, CDR2 YFSETQ. The CDR3 totals 16 residues. V gave up 4 bases and J gave up 0 bases, with 15 bases separating them. The CDR3 protein is CASSPWRAASTDTQYF. The CDR3, as DNA: TGCGCCAGCAGCCCTTGGAGAGCGGCTAGCACAGATACGCAGTATTTT.

The rearrangement links TRBV15 to TRBJ2-7; TRBD1 matches at 9 bases. With V trimmed by 8 bases and J by 3 bases, 8 bases remained unmatched. The CDR3 has 14 residues. The germline gives CDR1 LNHNV, CDR2 YYDKDF (reference sequence). DNA of the CDR3: TGTGCCACCGGCATCGGGACAGGGCACTACGAGCAGTACTTC. Its protein product is CATGIGTGHYEQYF.

The V call is TRBV15, the J call TRBJ2-7; weak D call: TRBD1 (6 bases). The V end lost 6 bases, the J end lost 6 bases, and 15 bases lay between the germline ends. CDR3 length: 13 amino acids. Per the germline V gene, CDR1 is LNHNV and CDR2 is YYDKDF (reference sequence). CDR3 amino acids: CATSVGAFSEQYF. CDR3 bases: TGTGCCACCAGTGTGGGGGCTTTCTCCGAGCAGTACTTC. Full variable domain (outside the CDR3, taken from reference TRBV15 and TRBJ2-7): DAMVIQNPRYQVTQFGKPVTLSCSQTLNHNVMYWYQQKSSQAPKLLFHYYDKDFNNEADTPDNFQSRRPNTSFCFLDIRSPGLGDTAMYLCATSVGAFSEQYFGPGTRLTVT.

The CDR3 reads CASSLYGTGELFF. CDR3 bases: TGTGCCAGCAGTTTATATGGCACCGGGGAGCTGTTTTTT. This rearrangement joins TRBV27 to TRBJ2-2, with D unclear. CDR1 is MNHEY and CDR2 is SMNVEV in the germline V gene (reference sequence). The CDR3 length is 13 residues. The ends were cut back, 1 base at V and 4 bases at J, with 4 bases in the middle.

The rearrangement links TRBV28 to TRBJ2-3; 7 bases fit TRBD1. The V gene's germline CDR1 is MDHEN and CDR2 SYDVKM. V was clipped by 6 bases and J by 3 bases; unmatched bases: 9. CDR3 length: 15 residues. CDR3 DNA sequence: TGTGCCAGCAGCCGACCCCGGGACAGAACAGATACGCAGTATTTT. Its protein product is CASSRPRDRTDTQYF.

V and J are TRBV13 and TRBJ2-7, with TRBD2 matching over 14 bases. V lost 3 bases to trimming and J lost 2 bases; unmatched junction nucleotides: 3. This CDR3 comprises 16 residues. The V gene's germline CDR1 is PRHDT and CDR2 FYEKMQ (reference sequence). The CDR3 nucleotides are TGTGCCAGCAGCTTGGGGACTAGCGGGAGAGCCTACGAGCAGTACTTC. Translation gives CASSLGTSGRAYEQYF.

The genes are TRBV5-1 and TRBJ2-7; tentative D call: TRBD1 (6 bases). Trimming stripped 5 bases from V and 7 bases from J, with 22 bases between. The CDR3 runs to 15 residues. Germline loops: CDR1 SGHRS, CDR2 YFSETQ. The CDR3 here is CASSQATGTGIEQYF. The DNA for the CDR3 is TGCGCCAGCAGTCAGGCGACAGGTACCGGGATAGAGCAGTACTTC. The whole variable domain, remainder taken from reference TRBV5-1 and TRBJ2-7, is KAGVTQTPRYLIKTRGQQVTLSCSPISGHRSVSWYQQTPGQGLQFLFEYFSETQRNKGNFPGRFSGRQFSNSRSEMNVSTLELGDSALYLCASSQATGTGIEQYFGPGTRLTVT.

The rearrangement joins TRBV6-1 to TRBJ2-1; 7 positions agree with TRBD2. The germline gives CDR1 MNHNS, CDR2 SASEGT. Trimming took 7 bases from V and 8 from J; bases not matched to a gene: 14. The CDR3 extends over 15 amino acids. The CDR3 DNA follows: TGTGCCAGCATTTCCCCTCTAGCGGCAACGGATGAGCAGTTCTTC. Its translation is CASISPLAATDEQFF.

The V gene is TRBV11-3, the J gene TRBJ1-5, with D perhaps TRBD1 (5 bases). CDR1 and CDR2 from the germline V gene are SGHNT and YENEEA. The CDR3 runs to 16 residues. V gave up 5 bases and J gave up 4 bases, with 18 bases separating them. The CDR3 region has the DNA TGTGCCAGCAGCCCCGGGGGGGGTAAGACGAATCAGCCCCAGCATTTT. Its protein is CASSPGGGKTNQPQHF.

The chain links TRBV27 to TRBJ2-7; 9 bases map to TRBD2. This CDR3 has 14 amino acids. V gave up 3 bases and J gave up 4 bases; unmatched junction bases: 4. Germline assignment: CDR1 MNHEY and CDR2 SMNVEV (reference sequence). CDR3 bases: TGTGCCAGCAGTTTTAGCGGGAGCTTTTACGAGCAGTACTTC. Translation gives CASSFSGSFYEQYF.

As for this clone: Other DNA sequences in this sample translate to the same CDR3. The chain employs TRBV27 and TRBJ2-7, with D unclear. The germline CDR1 and CDR2 sequences are MNHEY and SMNVEV (reference sequence). Trimming cost V 0 bases and J 4 bases, with 4 bases left between them. This CDR3 has 12 amino acids. The CDR3 nucleotides read TGTGCCAGCAGTTTATCCGGTTACGAGCAGTACTTC. Its protein product is CASSLSGYEQYF.

The rearrangement links TRBV4-1 to TRBJ2-7, with a tentative D call TRBD2 (5 bases). The germline V gene encodes CDR1 MGHRA and CDR2 YSYEKL. V lost 4 bases, J lost 1 base, and 11 bases lay in between. The CDR3 length is 14 residues. The CDR3 bases are TGCGCCAGCAGCCCCAGGACGGGATCCTACGAGCAGTACTTC. Its translation is CASSPRTGSYEQYF.

The rearrangement links TRBV7-2 to TRBJ2-5, with D unclear. CDR1 and CDR2 from the germline V gene are SGHTA and FQGNSA. Deletions cut 6 bases from V and 5 bases from J, with 13 bases between. The CDR3 is 13 amino acids. The CDR3: CASRGSSYETQYF. DNA of the CDR3: TGTGCCAGCAGAGGATCCTCCTACGAGACCCAGTACTTC.

The gene calls are TRBV5-6 and TRBJ2-2; possible D gene TRBD2, 6 bases. The CDR3 covers 15 residues. Trimming took 2 bases from V and 6 from J, leaving 14 bases between them. Germline V gene lookup returns CDR1 SGHDT and CDR2 YYEEEE. The CDR3 coding sequence is TGTGCCAGCAGCTTTGGAGGGGTTGGGGCCGGGGAGCTGTTTTTT. It codes for CASSFGGVGAGELFF.

The rearrangement links TRBV27 to TRBJ2-7; D is perhaps TRBD1 (5 bases). Germline V gene data show CDR1 as MNHEY and CDR2 as SMNVEV (reference sequence). V lost 2 bases and J lost 4, with 12 bases in between. The CDR3 spans 14 residues. CDR3 DNA: TGTGCCAGCAGTTTAAAAGGGGCCGGGTACGAGCAGTACTTC. Translation: CASSLKGAGYEQYF.

V gene TRBV19 combines with J gene TRBJ2-7; D may match TRBD1 or TRBD2 (5 bases each). The V end was cut by 3 bases, the J end by 3 bases, with 15 bases between. CDR3 length: 15 amino acids. Germline V gene data show CDR1 as LNHDA and CDR2 as SQIVND (reference sequence). In DNA, the CDR3 is TGTGCCAGTAGTATTCAGGGAGTGGCTCACTACGAGCAGTACTTC. Its protein product is CASSIQGVAHYEQYF.

V gene TRBV7-6 combines with J gene TRBJ1-5; D perhaps matches TRBD1 (6 bases). The CDR3 length is 14 residues. V gave up 5 bases and J gave up 7 bases, with 15 bases separating them. Germline V gene lookup returns CDR1 SGHVS and CDR2 FNYEAQ. The CDR3 here is CASSPGGGGQPQHF. CDR3 nucleotides: TGTGCCAGCAGCCCGGGGGGCGGAGGCCAGCCCCAGCATTTT.

The chain employs TRBV5-1 and TRBJ2-7; D is unclear. CDR1 is SGHRS, CDR2 YFSETQ, per germline. Trimming took off 4 bases at V and 2 bases at J, with 10 bases between the two ends. The length of the CDR3 is 13 residues. The CDR3 here is CASSPFDTYEQYF. DNA of the CDR3: TGCGCCAGCAGCCCCTTCGATACCTACGAGCAGTACTTC.

The chain uses TRBV7-6 and TRBJ2-7, with D possibly TRBD1 on 6 matching bases. The CDR3 sequence is 13 residues long. With 5 bases removed from V and 2 bases from J, the gap between germline ends came to 10 bases. Per germline, CDR1 SGHVS and CDR2 FNYEAQ. CDR3 sequence: CASSRQVTYEQYF. The CDR3 DNA is TGTGCCAGCAGCAGACAGGTGACCTACGAGCAGTACTTC.

In regard to this clone: In the same sample, other DNA sequences code for this CDR3. This chain connects TRBV9 to TRBJ2-7, with D tentatively TRBD1 (5 bases). V gave up 0 bases and J gave up 1 base, with 8 bases separating them. In germline, CDR1 is SGDLS, CDR2 YYNGEE. The CDR3 consists of 14 residues. This chain's CDR3 is CASSVASGSYEQYF. CDR3 nucleotides: TGTGCCAGCAGCGTAGCGTCAGGGTCCTACGAGCAGTACTTC.

This clone was seen a handful of times. The rearrangement links TRBV30 to TRBJ1-3; 10 bases agree with TRBD1. After removal of 2 bases from V and 4 bases from J, the junction contained 8 bases not matched to a gene. This CDR3 has 16 residues. The germline V gene has CDR1 GTSNPN and CDR2 SVGIG (reference sequence). The CDR3, as DNA: TGTGCCTGGAGTCGGGGACAGGGGATAATCGGAAACACCATATATTTT. This gives the protein CAWSRGQGIIGNTIYF.

The chain links TRBV28 to TRBJ2-5; 9 bases line up with TRBD2. This CDR3 comprises 17 residues. From germline, CDR1 is MDHEN and CDR2 SYDVKM. The V and J ends lost 2 bases and 3 bases, in that order; junction bases with no gene match: 10. CDR3 bases: TGTGCCAGCAGTTTAGGGGCGGGAGGGCCGGTTGAAGAGACCCAGTACTTC. This codes for CASSLGAGGPVEETQYF.

The chain is built from TRBV2 and TRBJ2-7, with TRBD1 as a possible D gene (6 bases). The CDR3 contains 12 residues. Looked up from germline, CDR1 is SNHLY and CDR2 is FYNNEI. Trimming pared 6 bases from V and 2 bases from J, leaving 8 bases between. CDR3 region: CASRGQTYEQYF. CDR3 bases: TGTGCCAGCAGAGGACAGACCTACGAGCAGTACTTC.

This rearrangement joins TRBV7-2 to TRBJ2-3, with 7 positions matching TRBD2. This CDR3 is 15 amino acids long. Unmatched junction bases numbered 8, after V lost 3 bases and J lost 5 bases. From germline, CDR1 is SGHTA and CDR2 FQGNSA. The CDR3 loop reads CASSLRGRAIDTQYF. CDR3 DNA sequence: TGTGCCAGCAGCTTGAGAGGGAGGGCCATAGATACGCAGTATTTT.

The chain couples TRBV9 to TRBJ1-2; 11 bases align to TRBD1. Germline CDR1 and CDR2: SGDLS and YYNGEE. The CDR3 contains 17 residues. V shed 0 bases and J 7 bases; nucleotides not matched to a gene: 11. For the CDR3, the DNA is TGTGCCAGCAGCGTAGGATGGGACAGGGGGGATTCTCGTGGCTACACCTTC. Its protein is CASSVGWDRGDSRGYTF.

The chain employs TRBV6-6 and TRBJ2-2; 11 bases map to TRBD2. Germline CDR1 MNHNY, CDR2 SVGAGI (reference sequence). Trimming took 2 bases from V and 4 from J; bases not matched to a gene: 3. The CDR3 runs 16 residues. CDR3 nucleotides: TGTGCCAGCAGTTACAGGACTAGCGGGTTCACCGGGGAGCTGTTTTTT. Protein product: CASSYRTSGFTGELFF.

The chain has TRBV20-1 and TRBJ2-2; D uncertain. Deletions cut 0 bases from V and 7 bases from J, with 3 bases between. The CDR3 length is 11 residues. Germline V gene lookup returns CDR1 DFQATT and CDR2 SNEGSKA (reference sequence). CDR3 nucleotides: TGCAGTGCTAGAGAAGTCGGGGAGCTGTTTTTT. Translating it yields CSAREVGELFF.

The chain links TRBV6-5 to TRBJ2-7; TRBD2 matches at 11 bases. CDR1 is MNHEY, CDR2 SVGAGI, per germline. J gave up 2 bases and V 6 bases, and 6 bases lay outside the gene matches. The CDR3 runs 15 residues. The CDR3, as DNA: TGTGCCAGCAGGGGGACTAGCGGCATCACCTACGAGCAGTACTTC. This gives the protein CASRGTSGITYEQYF.